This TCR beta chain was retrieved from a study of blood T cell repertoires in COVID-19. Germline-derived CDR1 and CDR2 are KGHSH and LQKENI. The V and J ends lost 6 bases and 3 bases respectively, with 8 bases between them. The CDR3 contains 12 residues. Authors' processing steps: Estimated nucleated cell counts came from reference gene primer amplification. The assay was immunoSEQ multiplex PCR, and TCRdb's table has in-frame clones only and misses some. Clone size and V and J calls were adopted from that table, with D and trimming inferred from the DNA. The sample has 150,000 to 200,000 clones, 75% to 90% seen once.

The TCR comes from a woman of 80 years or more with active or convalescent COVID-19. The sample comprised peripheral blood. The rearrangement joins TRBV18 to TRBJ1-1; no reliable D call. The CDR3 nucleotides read TGTGCCAGCTCTCGCGGGGACACTGAAGCTTTCTTT. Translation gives CASSRGDTEAFF.